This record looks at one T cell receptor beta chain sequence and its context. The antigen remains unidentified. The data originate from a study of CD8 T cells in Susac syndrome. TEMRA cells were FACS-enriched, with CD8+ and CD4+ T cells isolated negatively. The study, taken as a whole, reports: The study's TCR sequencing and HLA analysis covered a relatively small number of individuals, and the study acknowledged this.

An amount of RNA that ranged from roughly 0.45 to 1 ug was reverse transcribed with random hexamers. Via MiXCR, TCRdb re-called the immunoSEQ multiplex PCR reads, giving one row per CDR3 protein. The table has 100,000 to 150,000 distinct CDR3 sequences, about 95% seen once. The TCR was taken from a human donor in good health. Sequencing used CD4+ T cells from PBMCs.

CDR3 sequence (DNA): TGTGCCCGCAGTGCAGGGCTAGCTGCCAATGAGCAGTTCTTC. Translating gives CARSAGLAANEQFF. This rearrangement joins TRBV30 to TRBJ2-1; D possibly uses TRBD1 or TRBD2 (5 bases each). The length of the CDR3 is 14 residues. With 8 bases removed from V and 6 bases from J, the gap between germline ends came to 20 bases. Germline V gene sequence: CDR1 GTSNPN, CDR2 SVGIG (reference sequence). The variable domain in full, with the rest retrieved from reference TRBV30 and TRBJ2-1, is SQTIHQWPATLVQPVGSPLSLECTVEGTSNPNLYWYRQAAGRGLQLLFYSVGIGQISSEVPQNLSASRPQDRQFILSSKKLLLSDSGFYLCARSAGLAANEQFFGPGTRLTVL.